The sequence of this T cell receptor (beta chain) was determined in a study of spatial heterogeneity in lung cancer (dated by TCRdb to between 2018 and 2021). With respect to the entire study: Beta-chain transcripts were consistently detected in greater numbers than alpha-chain transcripts, which likely reflects a higher abundance of beta-chain transcripts. In the raw uncorrected reads, each unique combination of TCR and UMI appeared on average more than ten times. TCR alpha and beta repertoires were quantitatively compared across multiple tumor regions, matched nontumor lung and blood in non-small cell lung cancer. Nonsynonymous mutation counts, determined by whole-exome sequencing of tumor tissue, were related to TCR repertoire features. Both alpha and beta chains were TCR-sequenced in samples taken at surgery, namely 220 tumor regions, fewer than 85 matched nontumor lung samples and roughly 56 PBMC samples.

Libraries were made using 5' RACE. Sequencing was performed on a NextSeq 500. In the TCR library protocol, a unique molecular identifier was attached to each TCR cDNA molecule so that PCR and sequencing errors could be corrected. In the source study's methods: TCR identification, UMI-based error correction and CDR3 extraction were performed with Decombinator tools. Expanded TCRs were defined as those above a frequency of 2 per 1,000, corresponding to the top 1% of the tumor frequency distribution. Renyi diversity was computed with the R vegan package after each repertoire had been subsampled 100 times to 5,000 TCRs. CDR3 similarity networks were constructed using string-kernel similarity of amino acid triplets, with links drawn between CDR3s whose pairwise similarity was above 0.82. The public reads were quality trimmed at Q25 with fastp and then assembled into clones with MiXCR by TCRdb, keeping productive beta chains. CDR3 protein sequences are deduplicated, and each keeps its most common genes and DNA. The V and J calls and clone size come from TCRdb's table, not from the authors' own analysis. The sample table holds around 40,000 distinct CDR3 sequences, of which around 5% were seen once. The ten largest account for around 25% of the sample.

Points the paper makes about the study in general: Ubiquitous expanded tumor TCRs showed up in blood more often at tumor resection than at routine follow-up. Additional single-cell paired TCR alpha and beta sequencing was considered necessary to confirm, at a functional level, the hypothesis that regional TCRs recognize regional mutations.

The sample's time point label, decoded: sample taken at primary tumor resection. Without any cell sorting, TCR sequencing was performed on whole RNA extracted either from tumor and nontumor lung tissue or from cryopreserved PBMC samples. Samples were obtained from roughly 72 patients with early-stage, untreated non-small cell lung cancer from the lung TRACERx cohort. Patients were selected for TCR sequencing only if sufficient RNA was available from at least two tumor regions. Comments on this clonotype: The antigen it binds to is not known. Nothing much larger sits one base from this clone, and base qualities are not available.

The sequence derives from a female donor with early-stage non-small cell lung cancer. This material consisted of PBMCs, taken at surgery.

The CDR3 has the sequence CASSLSQTPYEQYF. The DNA is TGCGCCAGCAGCTTGTCCCAGACTCCATACGAGCAGTACTTC. Recombination joined TRBV5-1 with TRBJ2-7; the D gene lacks a confident call. The CDR3 runs 14 amino acids, cysteine and phenylalanine included. Just CDR3 DNA is preserved here, 42 bases in frame from base 1. The germline V gene sets CDR1 to SGHRS and CDR2 to YFSETQ. V is reduced by 1 base and J by 4 bases, leaving a spacing of 12 bases between them.